Listed here are 2 T cell receptor beta chains from one sample, sequenced in a study of breast tumors, draining lymph nodes, adjacent tissues. TCRdb redid the calling of the multiplex PCR reads with MiXCR, one entry per CDR3 protein. The table includes 150,000 to 200,000 distinct CDR3 sequences, 30% to 35% detected once. Axillary draining lymph nodes of breast cancer patients supplied the node samples. Sequenced input: axillary lymph node tissue. All receptors come from a female donor with breast cancer. Some clones in this sample may be carry-over from other donors' samples.

To note about this clonotype: At one end the junction does not follow the germline gene, possibly because of a read error. The chain carries TRBV7-8 and TRBJ2-5, with D maybe TRBD1 (6 bases). The germline V gene has CDR1 SGHVS and CDR2 FQNEAQ. The CDR3 contains 15 residues. CDR3 sequence: CASSLGQGNQETQHF. CDR3 DNA sequence: TGTGCCAGCAGCTTAGGGCAGGGGAACCAAGAGACCCAGCACTTC.

This clonotype showed up many times. The chain links TRBV11-3 to TRBJ2-1; tentatively, D is TRBD2 (6 bases). V shed 0 bases and J shed 4 bases, with 13 bases lying between them. The CDR3 covers 16 residues. In germline, CDR1 is SGHNT, CDR2 YENEEA. CDR3 in DNA: TGTGCCAGCAGCTTAGAGGGCGGGAACCCGTACAATGAGCAGTTCTTC. It yields the protein CASSLEGGNPYNEQFF.